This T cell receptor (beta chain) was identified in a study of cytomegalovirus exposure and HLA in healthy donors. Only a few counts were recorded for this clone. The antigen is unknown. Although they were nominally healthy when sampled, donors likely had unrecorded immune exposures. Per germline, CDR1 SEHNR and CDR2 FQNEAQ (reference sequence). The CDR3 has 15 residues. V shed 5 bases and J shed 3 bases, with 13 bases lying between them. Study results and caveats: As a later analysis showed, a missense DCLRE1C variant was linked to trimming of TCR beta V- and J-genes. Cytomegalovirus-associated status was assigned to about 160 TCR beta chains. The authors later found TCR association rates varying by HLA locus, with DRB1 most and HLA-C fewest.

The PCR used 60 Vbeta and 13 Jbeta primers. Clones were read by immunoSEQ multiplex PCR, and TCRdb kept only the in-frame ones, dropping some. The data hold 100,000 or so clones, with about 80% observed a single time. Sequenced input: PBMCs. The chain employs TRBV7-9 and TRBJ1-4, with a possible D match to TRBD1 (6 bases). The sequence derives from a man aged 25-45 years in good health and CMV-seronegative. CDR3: CASSGTGSANEKLFF. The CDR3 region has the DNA TGTGCCAGCAGCGGTACAGGGTCGGCTAATGAAAAACTGTTTTTT.